These 19 T cell receptor beta chains originate from one sample sequenced in a study of blood T cell repertoires in COVID-19. TCRdb's table, derived via immunoSEQ multiplex PCR, lists solely in-frame clones and lacks some. The sample gives around 150,000 clones, around 87% of which show up once; roughly 4.3% is in the top ten. The specimen was peripheral blood. Receptors originate from a woman between 40 and 55 years old with acute or convalescent COVID-19.

V usage is TRBV5-1 and J usage is TRBJ2-1; 8 positions agree with TRBD1. Germline lookup yields CDR1 SGHRS and CDR2 YFSETQ. V lost 0 bases to trimming and J lost 2 bases; unmatched junction nucleotides: 4. The CDR3 runs to 16 residues. The CDR3 protein is CASSLEDRDAYNEQFF. The CDR3 DNA reads TGCGCCAGCAGCTTGGAGGACAGGGACGCCTACAATGAGCAGTTCTTC.

V and J are TRBV21-1 and TRBJ1-2; the DNA was not used to check the table's D call, TRBD1. TRBV21-1 is described as a pseudogene. The CDR3 sequence is 15 residues long. This chain's CDR3 is CASSRQKRRNYGYTF. CDR3 nucleotide sequence: TGTGCCAGCAGCAGACAGAAAAGAAGAAACTATGGCTACACCTTC.

The chain uses TRBV5-1 and TRBJ1-5, with D maybe TRBD1 (5 bases). CDR3 length: 14 amino acids. The germline V gene encodes CDR1 SGHRS and CDR2 YFSETQ. Trimming removed 0 bases from V and 7 bases from J, with 11 bases in between. The DNA of the CDR3 is TGCGCCAGCAGCTTGGGACAGCCCGGCCAGCCCCAGCATTTT. This encodes CASSLGQPGQPQHF.

The V and J genes are TRBV28 and TRBJ2-3; D unresolved. The germline V gene encodes CDR1 MDHEN and CDR2 SYDVKM. The CDR3 loop spans 12 amino acids. V was clipped by 6 bases and J by 2 bases, with 6 bases between them. The CDR3 region is CASSSYTDTQYF. The CDR3 DNA sequence: TGTGCCAGCAGCTCGTACACAGATACGCAGTATTTT.

This chain uses TRBV7-9 with TRBJ1-2; D may be TRBD1 (6 bases). Germline V lookup: CDR1 SEHNR, CDR2 FQNEAQ (reference sequence). This CDR3 is built from 14 residues. The V end was cut by 1 base, the J end by 5 bases, with 11 bases between. The CDR3 here is CASSLGGGTYGYTF. The CDR3 DNA sequence: TGTGCCAGCAGCTTAGGGGGGGGCACGTATGGCTACACCTTC.

This chain uses TRBV23-1 with TRBJ2-7; 10 positions match TRBD1. TRBV23-1 is reported as an ORF; its role is uncertain. J was trimmed by 3 bases and V by 2 bases; bases with no gene match: 16. The CDR3 sequence is 19 residues long. CDR3: CASSQGERGSGTGDYEQYF. Written as DNA, the CDR3 is TGCGCCAGCAGTCAAGGGGAGCGAGGAAGTGGGACAGGGGACTACGAGCAGTACTTC.

This clone was picked up one time. The chain couples TRBV29-1 to TRBJ2-5; 7 bases are shared with TRBD1. Germline CDR1 SQVTM, CDR2 ANQGSEA. Trimming at V came to 5 bases and at J to 7 bases, leaving 4 bases not matched to a gene. There are 11 residues in the CDR3. CDR3 nucleotide sequence: TGCAGCGTTACAGGGGTTGGGACCCAGTACTTC. Its protein product is CSVTGVGTQYF.

The chain carries TRBV7-3 and TRBJ2-3; D perhaps matches TRBD1 (5 bases). The V end lost 9 bases, the J end lost 4 bases, and 11 bases lay between the germline ends. CDR3 length: 12 amino acids. The germline V gene has CDR1 SGHTA and CDR2 FQGTGA. This chain's CDR3 is CASGWGSDTQYF. CDR3 bases: TGTGCCAGTGGATGGGGCTCAGATACGCAGTATTTT.

The rearrangement joins TRBV21-1 to TRBJ1-1. TRBV21-1 is a pseudogene segment. The CDR3 is made up of 15 amino acids. CDR3 amino acids: CASSVWQGGDTEAFF. The DNA for the CDR3 is TGTGCCAGCAGCGTTTGGCAGGGCGGGGACACTGAAGCTTTCTTT.

The chain uses TRBV4-1 and TRBJ2-6; possible D gene TRBD2, 5 bases. V gave up 4 bases and J gave up 2 bases, with 9 bases separating them. Germline loops: CDR1 MGHRA, CDR2 YSYEKL. This CDR3 is built from 15 residues. CDR3 coding DNA: TGCGCCAGCAGCCTCCCCGGGGCTGGGGCCAACGTCCTGACTTTC. It translates to CASSLPGAGANVLTF.

The gene calls are TRBV12-3 or TRBV12-4 and TRBJ1-1; D remains ambiguous. There are 12 residues in the CDR3. Trimming took off 3 bases at V and 5 bases at J, with 7 bases between the two ends. CDR3 in amino acids: CASSLSPTEAFF. The CDR3 region has the DNA TGTGCCAGCAGTTTGAGTCCGACTGAAGCTTTCTTT.

The chain employs TRBV6-4 and TRBJ1-5, with TRBD1 as a possible D gene (6 bases). V lost 4 bases and J lost 7, with 11 bases in between. This CDR3 spans 13 amino acids. The germline V gene has CDR1 MRHNA and CDR2 SNTAGT. CDR3 loop: CASSAGEGQPQHF. The CDR3 nucleotides are TGTGCCAGCAGTGCAGGGGAGGGACAGCCCCAGCATTTT.

The chain links TRBV5-4 to TRBJ2-1; 8 bases align to TRBD2. Germline loops: CDR1 SGHNT, CDR2 YYREEE (reference sequence). Losses at the gene ends were 1 base for V and 12 bases for J; bases not matched to a gene: 3. This CDR3 is built from 12 residues. The CDR3 coding sequence is TGTGCCAGCAGCTTGCGGGAGGGCCGGCAGTTCTTC. It specifies CASSLREGRQFF.

V gene TRBV5-1 combines with J gene TRBJ1-6; 8 positions agree with TRBD1. The CDR3 loop spans 14 amino acids. Germline V CDR1 and CDR2: SGHRS, YFSETQ. J was trimmed by 8 bases and V by 4 bases; bases with no gene match: 5. The CDR3 region is CASSQTGDHSPLHF. CDR3 nucleotide sequence: TGCGCCAGCAGCCAGACAGGGGACCATTCACCCCTCCACTTT.

This chain joins TRBV30 and TRBJ2-5; TRBD2 matches at 8 bases. This CDR3 is 13 amino acids long. The germline CDR1 and CDR2 sequences are GTSNPN and SVGIG (reference sequence). Unmatched junction bases numbered 6, after V lost 4 bases and J lost 5 bases. In nucleotides, the CDR3 is TGTGCCTGGACGGGGGGGCGAAGGGAGACCCAGTACTTC. The encoded protein is CAWTGGRRETQYF.

The chain is built from TRBV28 and TRBJ1-1; possible D gene TRBD1, 6 bases. This CDR3 has 15 residues. V was pared by 8 bases and J by 6 bases, with 22 bases between. Germline lookup yields CDR1 MDHEN and CDR2 SYDVKM. The CDR3 here is CASSRLTGRSPEAFF. The CDR3 DNA is TGTGCCAGCTCCCGATTGACAGGCCGATCCCCTGAAGCTTTCTTT.

This clone was picked up one time. The chain joins TRBV5-6 to TRBJ1-1, with 8 bases matching TRBD1. J was trimmed by 8 bases and V by 4 bases; bases with no gene match: 7. Germline V lookup: CDR1 SGHDT, CDR2 YYEEEE. The CDR3 has 13 residues. The CDR3: CASSRIGTGEAFF. The CDR3, as DNA: TGTGCCAGCAGCCGAATTGGGACAGGAGAAGCTTTCTTT.

This clone was detected only a few times. This chain uses TRBV9 with TRBJ1-2, with D unclear. The length of the CDR3 is 12 residues. Trimming took off 3 bases at V and 3 bases at J, with 6 bases between the two ends. Germline V gene lookup returns CDR1 SGDLS and CDR2 YYNGEE. DNA of the CDR3: TGTGCCAGCAGCGCGAGCCACTATGGCTACACCTTC. Translated: CASSASHYGYTF.

This clone was seen only a few times. This chain links TRBV2 with TRBJ1-4, with 10 bases lining up with TRBD1. This CDR3 spans 13 amino acids. The J segment lost 7 bases and the V segment lost 6 bases, leaving 2 bases of the junction unmatched. CDR1 SNHLY and CDR2 FYNNEI come from the germline V gene. CDR3 nucleotide sequence: TGTGCCAGCAGCGGGACAGGGGCTGAAAAACTGTTTTTT. It is translated as CASSGTGAEKLFF.